The following is a TCR beta chain sequence with its context. The record originates from a study of T cell changes during pregnancy in multiple sclerosis. Generated by immunoSEQ multiplex PCR, the TCRdb table keeps only in-frame clones and is missing some. Among about 32,000 clones listed, about 92% were seen once. This CDR3 is 17 amino acids long. Germline CDR1 is LNHDA and CDR2 is SQIVND (reference sequence). The J segment lost 0 bases and the V segment lost 6 bases, leaving 11 bases of the junction unmatched. The V call is TRBV19, the J call TRBJ1-3; 7 bases are shared with TRBD1. The starting material was CD4+ T cells from peripheral blood mononuclear cells, obtained in the second trimester of pregnancy. The clonotype was recovered from a female donor with multiple sclerosis, enrolled in a pregnancy study. The CDR3 region is CASSPWKGADSGNTIYF. The CDR3 DNA is TGTGCCAGTAGCCCATGGAAGGGGGCGGACTCTGGAAACACCATATATTTT.